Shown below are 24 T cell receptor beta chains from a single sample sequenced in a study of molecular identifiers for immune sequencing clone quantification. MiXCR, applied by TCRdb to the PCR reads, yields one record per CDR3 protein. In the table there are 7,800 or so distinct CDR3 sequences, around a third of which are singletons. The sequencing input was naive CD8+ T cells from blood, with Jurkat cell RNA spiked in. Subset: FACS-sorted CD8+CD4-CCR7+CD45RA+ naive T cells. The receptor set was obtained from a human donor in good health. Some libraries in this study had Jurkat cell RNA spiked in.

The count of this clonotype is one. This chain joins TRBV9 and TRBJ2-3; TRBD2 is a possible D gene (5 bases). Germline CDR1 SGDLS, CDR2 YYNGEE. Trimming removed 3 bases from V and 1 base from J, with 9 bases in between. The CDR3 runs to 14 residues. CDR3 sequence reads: CASSAIGGTDTQYF. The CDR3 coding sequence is TGTGCCAGCAGCGCGATCGGGGGCACAGATACGCAGTATTTT.

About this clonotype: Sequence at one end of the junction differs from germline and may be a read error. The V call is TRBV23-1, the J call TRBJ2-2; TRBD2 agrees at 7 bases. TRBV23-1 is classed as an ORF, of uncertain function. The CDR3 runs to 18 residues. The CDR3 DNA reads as TGCGCCAGCACTCCAAAAAGGGGACTACTTAGGAACACCGGGGAGCTGTATTTT. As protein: CASTPKRGLLRNTGELYF.

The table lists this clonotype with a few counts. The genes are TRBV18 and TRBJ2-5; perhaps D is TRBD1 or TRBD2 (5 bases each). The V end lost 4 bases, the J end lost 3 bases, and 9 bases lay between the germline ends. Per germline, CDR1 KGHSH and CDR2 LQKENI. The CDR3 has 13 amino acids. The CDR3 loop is CASSRGTEETQYF. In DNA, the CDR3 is TGTGCCAGCTCACGAGGGACGGAAGAGACCCAGTACTTC.

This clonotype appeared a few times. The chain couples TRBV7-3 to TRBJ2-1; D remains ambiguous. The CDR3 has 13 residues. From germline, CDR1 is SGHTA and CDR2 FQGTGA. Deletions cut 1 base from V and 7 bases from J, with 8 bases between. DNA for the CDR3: TGTGCCAGCAGCTTAAACCCGAGAAATGAGCAGTTCTTC. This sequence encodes CASSLNPRNEQFF.

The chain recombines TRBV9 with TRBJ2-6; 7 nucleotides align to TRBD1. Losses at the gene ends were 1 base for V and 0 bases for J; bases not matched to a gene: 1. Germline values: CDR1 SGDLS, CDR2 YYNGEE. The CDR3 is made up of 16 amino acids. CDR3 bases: TGTGCCAGCAGCGTAAACAGGGGCTCTGGGGCCAACGTCCTGACTTTC. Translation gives CASSVNRGSGANVLTF.

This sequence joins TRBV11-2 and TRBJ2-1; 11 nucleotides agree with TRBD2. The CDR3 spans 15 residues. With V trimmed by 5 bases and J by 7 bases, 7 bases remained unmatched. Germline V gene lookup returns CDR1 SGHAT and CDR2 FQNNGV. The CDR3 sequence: CASSPGTSGLNEQFF. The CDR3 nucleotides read TGTGCCAGCAGCCCCGGGACTAGCGGATTGAATGAGCAGTTCTTC.

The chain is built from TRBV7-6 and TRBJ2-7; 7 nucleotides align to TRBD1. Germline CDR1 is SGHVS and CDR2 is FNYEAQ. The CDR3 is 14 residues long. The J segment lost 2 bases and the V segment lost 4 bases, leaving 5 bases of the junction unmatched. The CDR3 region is CASSSGTVAYEQYF. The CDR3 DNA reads TGTGCCAGCAGCTCCGGGACAGTGGCCTACGAGCAGTACTTC. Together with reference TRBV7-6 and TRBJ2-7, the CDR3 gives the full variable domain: GAGVSQSPRYKVTKRGQDVALRCDPISGHVSLYWYRQALGQGPEFLTYFNYEAQQDKSGLPNDRFSAERPEGSISTLTIQRTEQRDSAMYRCASSSGTVAYEQYFGPGTRLTVT.

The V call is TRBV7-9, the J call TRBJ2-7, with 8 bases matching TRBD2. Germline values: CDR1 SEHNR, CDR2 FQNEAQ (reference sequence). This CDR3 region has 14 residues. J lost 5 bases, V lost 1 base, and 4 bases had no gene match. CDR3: CASSLVAGGNEQYF. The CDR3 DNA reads TGTGCCAGCAGCTTAGTGGCGGGAGGCAACGAGCAGTACTTC.

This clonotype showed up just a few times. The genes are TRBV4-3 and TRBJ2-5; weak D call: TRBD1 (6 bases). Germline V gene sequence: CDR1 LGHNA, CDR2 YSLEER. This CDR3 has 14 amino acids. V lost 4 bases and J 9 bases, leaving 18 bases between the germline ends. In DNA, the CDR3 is TGCGCCAGCAGCCCCGACAGGTTCGAGGAGGCCCAGTACTTC. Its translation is CASSPDRFEEAQYF.

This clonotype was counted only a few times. CDR3 sequence: CASSRGYNTEAFF. CDR3 DNA sequence: TGTGCCAGCAGTAGGGGCTATAACACTGAAGCTTTCTTT. V gene TRBV12-3 or TRBV12-4 combines with J gene TRBJ1-1, with a tentative D call TRBD1 (5 bases). The CDR3 runs to 13 residues. V was shortened by 5 bases and J by 2 bases, with 9 bases between the two germline ends.

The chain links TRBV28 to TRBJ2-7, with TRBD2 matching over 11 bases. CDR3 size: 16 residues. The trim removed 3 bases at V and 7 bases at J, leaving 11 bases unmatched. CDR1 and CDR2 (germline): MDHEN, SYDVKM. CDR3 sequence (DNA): TGTGCCAGCAGTTTGGTAGTAGCGGGAGGGCCTGGTGAGCAGTACTTC. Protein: CASSLVVAGGPGEQYF.

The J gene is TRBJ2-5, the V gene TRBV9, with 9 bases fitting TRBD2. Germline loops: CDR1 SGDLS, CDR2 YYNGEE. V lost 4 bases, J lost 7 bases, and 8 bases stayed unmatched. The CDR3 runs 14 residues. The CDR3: CASSPRLAEGTQYF. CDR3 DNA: TGTGCCAGCAGCCCTCGACTAGCGGAAGGGACCCAGTACTTC.

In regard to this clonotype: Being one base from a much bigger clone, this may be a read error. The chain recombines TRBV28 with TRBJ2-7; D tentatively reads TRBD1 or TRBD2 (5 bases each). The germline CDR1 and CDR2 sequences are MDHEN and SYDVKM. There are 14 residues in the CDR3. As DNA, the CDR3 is TGTACCAGCAGACCCCCCTCCCGGGGACGGAGTCTTGACTTC. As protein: CTSRPPSRGRSLDF. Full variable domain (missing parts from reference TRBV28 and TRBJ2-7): DVKVTQSSRYLVKRTGEKVFLECVQDMDHENMFWYRQDPGLGLRLIYFSYDVKMKEKGDIPEGYSVSREKKERFSLILESASTNQTSMYLCTSRPPSRGRSLDFGPGTRLTVT.

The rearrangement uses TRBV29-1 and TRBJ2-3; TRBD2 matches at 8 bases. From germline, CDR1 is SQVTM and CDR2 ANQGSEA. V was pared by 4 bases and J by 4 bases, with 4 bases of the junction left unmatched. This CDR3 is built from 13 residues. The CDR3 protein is CSVAGGRSDTQYF. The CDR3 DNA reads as TGCAGCGTTGCTGGCGGGAGGTCAGATACGCAGTATTTT.

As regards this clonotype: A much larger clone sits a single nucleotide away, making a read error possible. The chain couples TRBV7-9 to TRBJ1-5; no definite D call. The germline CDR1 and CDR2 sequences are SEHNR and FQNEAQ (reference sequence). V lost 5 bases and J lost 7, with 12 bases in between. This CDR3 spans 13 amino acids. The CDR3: CASSPDGEQPQHF. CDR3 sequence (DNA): TGTGCCAGCAGCCCCGACGGGGAACAGCCCCAGCATTTT.

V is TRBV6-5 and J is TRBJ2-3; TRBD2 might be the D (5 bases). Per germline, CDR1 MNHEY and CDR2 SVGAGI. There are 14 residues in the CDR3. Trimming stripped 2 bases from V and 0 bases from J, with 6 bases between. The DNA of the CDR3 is TGTGCCAGCAGTTACAGGGAGAGCACAGATACGCAGTATTTT. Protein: CASSYRESTDTQYF.

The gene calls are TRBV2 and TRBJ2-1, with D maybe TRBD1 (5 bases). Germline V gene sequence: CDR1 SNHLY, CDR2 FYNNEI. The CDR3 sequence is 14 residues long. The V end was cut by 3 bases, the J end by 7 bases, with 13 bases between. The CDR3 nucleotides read TGTGCCAGCAGTGAGGATGCAGGGTTTAATGAGCAGTTCTTC. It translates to CASSEDAGFNEQFF.

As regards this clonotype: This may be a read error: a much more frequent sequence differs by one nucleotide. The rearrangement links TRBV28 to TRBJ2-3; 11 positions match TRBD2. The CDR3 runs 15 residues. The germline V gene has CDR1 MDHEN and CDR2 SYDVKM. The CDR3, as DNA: TGTGCCAGCAGCTCTAGCGGGAGGTTAACAGATACGCAGAATTTT. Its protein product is CASSSSGRLTDTQNF.

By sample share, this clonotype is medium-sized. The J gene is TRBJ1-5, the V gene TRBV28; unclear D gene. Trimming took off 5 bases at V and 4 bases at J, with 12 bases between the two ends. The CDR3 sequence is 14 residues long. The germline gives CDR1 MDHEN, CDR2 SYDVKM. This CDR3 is CASSKGGWNQPQHF. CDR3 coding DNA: TGTGCCAGCAGTAAAGGAGGTTGGAATCAGCCCCAGCATTTT.

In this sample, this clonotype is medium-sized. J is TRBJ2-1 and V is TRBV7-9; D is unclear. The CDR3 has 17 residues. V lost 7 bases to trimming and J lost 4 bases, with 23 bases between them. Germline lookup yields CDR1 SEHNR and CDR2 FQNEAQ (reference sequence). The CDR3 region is CASNTNKIPGPYNEQFF. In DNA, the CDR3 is TGTGCCAGCAACACGAATAAGATTCCTGGCCCGTACAATGAGCAGTTCTTC.

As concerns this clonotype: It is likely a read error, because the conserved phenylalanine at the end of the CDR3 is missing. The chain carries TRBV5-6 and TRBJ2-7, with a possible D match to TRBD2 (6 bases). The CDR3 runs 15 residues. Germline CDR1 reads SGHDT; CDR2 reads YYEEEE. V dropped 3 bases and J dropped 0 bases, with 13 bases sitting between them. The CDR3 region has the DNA TGTGCCAGCAGCTCCGGAGGGGTTAGCTCCTACGAGCAGTACATC. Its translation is CASSSGGVSSYEQYI.

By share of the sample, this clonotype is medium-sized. The CDR3 spells CASSLVGTSGYSYEQYF. The CDR3, as DNA: TGTGCCAGCAGCTTGGTAGGGACTAGCGGTTACTCCTACGAGCAGTACTTC. The chain has TRBV5-6 and TRBJ2-7; TRBD2 matches at 11 bases. The CDR3 runs 17 residues. Germline V lookup: CDR1 SGHDT, CDR2 YYEEEE. V was pared by 0 bases and J by 0 bases, with 5 bases of the junction left unmatched.

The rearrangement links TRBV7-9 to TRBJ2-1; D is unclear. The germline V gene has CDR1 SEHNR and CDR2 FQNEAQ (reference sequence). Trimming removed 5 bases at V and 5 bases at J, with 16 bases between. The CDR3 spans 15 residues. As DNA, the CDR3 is TGTGCCAGCAGCCCGAAAGTCGGTTTAGACAATGAGCAGTTCTTC. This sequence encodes CASSPKVGLDNEQFF.

CDR3 sequence: CASSQLAGGYNEQFF. CDR3 DNA sequence: TGTGCCAGCAGCCAGCTAGCGGGAGGTTACAATGAGCAGTTCTTC. The J gene is TRBJ2-1, the V gene TRBV6-4, with TRBD2 identical over 11 bases. Germline V gives CDR1 MRHNA, CDR2 SNTAGT. J gave up 4 bases and V 6 bases, and 5 bases lay outside the gene matches. This CDR3 has 15 residues.